The source of this T cell receptor beta chain is a study of T cell responses to AZD1222 COVID-19 vaccine. Study outcomes and limitations: Spike-specific TCR breadth and depth rose after two AZD1222 doses. Repertoire sampling happened only post peak T cell response.

Profiled with immunoSEQ multiplex PCR; TCRdb holds only in-frame clones, not every one. The sample contains about 92,000 clones, just over 85% of which appear only once. About this clone itself: Its target is unknown.

CDR1 is SGHTA, CDR2 FQGTGA, per germline. CDR3 length equals 15 residues. V was pared by 1 base and J by 1 base, with 2 bases of the junction left unmatched. The gene calls are TRBV7-3 and TRBJ2-3; TRBD2 matches at 7 bases. The starting material was peripheral blood, obtained on day 0 of MenACWY control vaccination. The TCR was taken from an adult in good health. Here the CDR3 DNA reads TGTGCCAGCAGCTTAAGGGGGGGAGGCACAGATACGCAGTATTTT. Protein product: CASSLRGGGTDTQYF.